This record concerns one T cell receptor (beta chain) sequence. Repertoires were generated with immunoSEQ multiplex PCR, while TCRdb's copy carries only in-frame clones and drops some. In the table there are about 27,000 clones, roughly 88% of which are singletons. The CDR3 covers 12 residues. Trimming took 3 bases from V and 6 from J; bases not matched to a gene: 1. Germline CDR1 SGHNT, CDR2 YYREEE (reference sequence). This specimen belongs to a study of PD-1 blockade in classical Hodgkin lymphoma. Study-wide background: Patients were administered nivolumab (3 mg/kg intravenously) every 2 weeks.

With no exception, relapse followed autologous stem cell transplantation in all patients, and brentuximab vedotin exposure varied. CD8+ T cell isolation from thawed PBMCs was performed by magnetic negative selection. The rearrangement joins TRBV5-4 to TRBJ2-7; 9 bases are a match to TRBD1. The clonotype originates from a human donor with classical Hodgkin lymphoma. Material: CD8+ T cells from blood, obtained at baseline. In nucleotides, the CDR3 is TGTGCCAGCAGCTCGACAGGGGGCGAGCAGTACTTC. This sequence encodes CASSSTGGEQYF.